A single sample is the source of the 7 T cell receptor beta chains below, sequenced in a study of beta chain features in type 1 diabetes. Broader study findings: Moderate but significant shortening of TCRB CDR3s was recorded in all four CD4+ subsets from Type 1 diabetes patients.

These TCRs' antigens remain unknown. Expressed TCRB transcripts were sequenced because the entire RNA isolate underwent reverse transcription. Clones were sequenced by immunoSEQ multiplex PCR, and TCRdb holds only the in-frame ones, with some missing. The sample consists of some 190,000 clones, around 7.8% of them appearing once. Sequenced sample: central memory CD4+ T cells from blood. The source is a woman aged 40 to 49 with type 1 diabetes.

V is TRBV6-5 and J is TRBJ2-2, with 8 nucleotides matching TRBD2. Per germline, CDR1 MNHEY and CDR2 SVGAGI. V trimming: 6 bases; J trimming: 6 bases; junction bases outside the gene matches: 6. This CDR3 spans 14 amino acids. In DNA form, the CDR3 reads TGTGCCAGCAGACCGAGCGGGAGAGCCGGGGAGCTGTTTTTT. Its protein product is CASRPSGRAGELFF.

The V call is TRBV29-1, the J call TRBJ2-3; D perhaps matches TRBD2 (5 bases). Germline V gene lookup returns CDR1 SQVTM and CDR2 ANQGSEA. The CDR3 length is 14 residues. Trimming stripped 4 bases from V and 1 base from J, with 12 bases between. DNA for the CDR3: TGCAGCGTTGTTCCTAGCCTAGGCACAGATACGCAGTATTTT. Protein: CSVVPSLGTDTQYF.

This clone was observed at least ten times. The CDR3 loop is CASTGGGAAGKLFF. In nucleotides, the CDR3 is TGTGCCAGCACTGGCGGGGGCGCCGCTGGAAAACTGTTTTTT. The genes are TRBV27 and TRBJ1-4; possibly TRBD1 for D (6 bases). Germline-derived CDR1 and CDR2 are MNHEY and SMNVEV (reference sequence). This CDR3 has 14 amino acids. V was pared by 7 bases and J by 10 bases, with 19 bases between. The variable domain in full, with the rest retrieved from reference TRBV27 and TRBJ1-4, is EAQVTQNPRYLITVTGKKLTVTCSQNMNHEYMSWYRQDPGLGLRQIYYSMNVEVTDKGDVPEGYKVSRKEKRNFPLILESPSPNQTSLYFCASTGGGAAGKLFFGSGTQLSVL.

This clone came up a few times. The V and J genes are TRBV21-1 and TRBJ1-4; the tabulated D call, TRBD1, remains unverified against the DNA. TRBV21-1 is termed a pseudogene. The CDR3 is 17 residues long. CDR3 DNA sequence: TGTGCCAGCAGCAAAGAACCCAGGAACCTAACTAATGAAAAACTGTTTTTT. Its protein is CASSKEPRNLTNEKLFF.

There are many counts of this clone. CDR3 amino acids: CASSIGGGRTEAFF. The DNA of the CDR3 is TGTGCCAGTAGTATTGGCGGGGGGCGAACTGAAGCTTTCTTT. The V and J genes are TRBV19 and TRBJ1-1; D might be TRBD1 (6 bases). Germline CDR1 LNHDA, CDR2 SQIVND (reference sequence). Trimming removed 3 bases from V and 5 bases from J, with 13 bases in between. There are 14 residues in the CDR3.

CDR3 coding DNA: TGTGCCTGGACACTCCCAGGGTTTCTCTACGAGCAGTACTTC. This encodes CAWTLPGFLYEQYF. This chain connects TRBV30 to TRBJ2-7, with D maybe TRBD1 (5 bases). The V end was cut by 4 bases, the J end by 3 bases, with 16 bases between. The CDR3 length is 14 residues. The germline CDR1 and CDR2 sequences are GTSNPN and SVGIG (reference sequence).

This clone came up a few times. The chain combines TRBV7-9 with TRBJ2-1; tentatively, D is TRBD2 (6 bases). There are 14 residues in the CDR3. In germline, CDR1 is SEHNR, CDR2 FQNEAQ (reference sequence). V lost 5 bases to trimming and J lost 5 bases, with 13 bases between them. The CDR3 spells CASSPGTVNNEQFF. CDR3 DNA sequence: TGTGCCAGCAGCCCCGGGACTGTTAACAATGAGCAGTTCTTC.